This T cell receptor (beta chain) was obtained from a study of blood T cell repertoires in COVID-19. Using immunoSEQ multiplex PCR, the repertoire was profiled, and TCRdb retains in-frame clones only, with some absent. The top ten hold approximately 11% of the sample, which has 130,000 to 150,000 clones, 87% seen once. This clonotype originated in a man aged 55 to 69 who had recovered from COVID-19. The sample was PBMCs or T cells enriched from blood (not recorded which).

The CDR3 here is CASSRRQGGDQPQHF. The CDR3 nucleotides are TGTGCCAGCTCGCGACGACAGGGCGGCGATCAGCCCCAGCATTTT. The rearrangement joins TRBV18 to TRBJ1-5, with 7 nucleotides matching TRBD1. The CDR3 has 15 amino acids. J was trimmed by 5 bases and V by 6 bases; bases with no gene match: 10. The germline gives CDR1 KGHSH, CDR2 LQKENI.